Reported below is one T cell receptor (beta chain). This clonotype has a count of ten or more. Its specific antigen is unknown. No much larger clone exists at a distance of one base, and base qualities are not known. The entry originates in a study of T cells in Graves' hyperthyroidism and ophthalmopathy (dated by TCRdb to the late 2010s). As for the study more broadly: Peripheral blood was collected at initial diagnosis, before any treatment. In addition, the study compared T-cell repertoires in thyroid tissue and in blood from about 6 Graves' hyperthyroidism patients. After blood sampling, hyperthyroidism patients were treated with methimazole at a starting dose of 30 mg daily, and ophthalmopathy patients were treated with high-dose intravenous methylprednisolone. The paper describes TCR Vbeta CDR3 sequencing of 135 peripheral blood samples, made up of 43 ophthalmopathy patients, some 80 hyperthyroidism patients and about 17 progressor patients. To identify distinguishing TCR V-J signatures, a discovery cohort of some 100 patients was used, comprising 43 with Graves' ophthalmopathy and some 60 with stable Graves' hyperthyroidism. Prospective prediction of ophthalmopathy was tested in an independent validation cohort consisting of about 19 hyperthyroidism patients and 15 or so patients who later progressed to ophthalmopathy. For training and testing, the 100 or so patients in the discovery cohort were randomly divided in a 7:3 ratio. Points the paper makes about the study in general: During validation, the model predicted progression to ophthalmopathy a median of around 7 months ahead of onset, with around 71% sensitivity and about 75% specificity. A 13 V-J signature model separated ophthalmopathy from stable hyperthyroidism, with about 88% sensitivity and 81% to 83% specificity in cross-validation and 80%/75% in testing. No statistical method was used to set the sample size in advance, and investigators knew the group allocation. Blood samples also contained most of the expanded thyroid clonotypes (frequency above 0.001), which suggests that blood repertoires may reflect thyroid immune responses.

Stable Graves' hyperthyroidism was defined as the absence of progression to ophthalmopathy over 18 months of follow-up. The hyperthyroidism patients were between 18 and 65 years old and newly diagnosed, with a disease duration of less than 2 months. The study excluded patients with uncontrolled infections, other autoimmune diseases, pregnancy or lactation. Diagnoses were established on the basis of clinical symptoms, serum thyroxine and TRAb, thyroid ultrasound, and orbital computed tomography. Ficoll-Paque density gradient centrifugation was used to isolate PBMCs from around 10 ml of fresh peripheral blood. Trizol reagent was used to extract total RNA, and RNA quality was then checked on an Agilent 2100 Bioanalyzer. Amplification of TCR beta CDR3 regions was carried out from RNA transcripts. A first-round RT-PCR of the TCR CDR3 used the HTBI primer set with the Qiagen OneStep RT-PCR kit. A second multiplex PCR round built the libraries, followed by size selection and purification. Paired-end sequencing of the libraries was performed with 100 bp reads on an Illumina HiSeq2000. From the authors' description of their analysis: SOAPnuke was used to process the raw data, removing reads that contained adapters or uncalled bases, had a mean Phred below 15, or lacked an exact match to the constant primer or identifier. High-quality paired reads were merged with COPE v1.2.5, and unique nucleotide sequences were defined as clonotypes. MiTCR v1.1 was used to align the clonotypes against IMGT TRBV, TRBD and TRBJ reference segments. Analysis was restricted to V-J combinations with a frequency above 0.0001, which covered 99.2% of repertoires. A TCS score was defined as the ratio of F50 (clonal expansion) to E x V (chaos), with BLOSUM62-based TCRdist applied between CDR3 peptides within each V-J. Welch's t-statistics and random forest reduced roughly 540 V-J features to fewer than 15, which were used in a naive Bayes classifier (R e1071). Starting from the raw public reads, TCRdb applied fastp trimming at Q25, assembled clones with MiXCR and retained in-frame beta chains. Rows are unified per CDR3 protein, each entry keeping the most common DNA and genes. V and J calls and clone size were set by TCRdb, not the authors. The sample contains about 620,000 distinct CDR3 sequences, 15% to 20% of them found a single time. The leading ten clones occupy 3.8% of the sample.

This TCR derives from a woman in her thirties with Graves' hyperthyroidism. Sequencing used blood.

The CDR3: CASSDPTSGSPQETQYF. The base sequence is TGTGCCAGCAGTGACCCGACTAGCGGGAGCCCTCAAGAGACCCAGTACTTC. Recombination connected TRBV25-1 to TRBJ2-5, and 12 junction bases match TRBD2. Germline trimming amounts to 3 bases on V and 2 bases on J, with 7 as the count of junction bases outside the gene matches. The cysteine opens and the phenylalanine closes a CDR3 of 17 amino acids. Only the CDR3 DNA is retained, 51 bases long and in frame from the first base. For CDR1 and CDR2, the germline V gene lists MGHDK and SYGVNS.